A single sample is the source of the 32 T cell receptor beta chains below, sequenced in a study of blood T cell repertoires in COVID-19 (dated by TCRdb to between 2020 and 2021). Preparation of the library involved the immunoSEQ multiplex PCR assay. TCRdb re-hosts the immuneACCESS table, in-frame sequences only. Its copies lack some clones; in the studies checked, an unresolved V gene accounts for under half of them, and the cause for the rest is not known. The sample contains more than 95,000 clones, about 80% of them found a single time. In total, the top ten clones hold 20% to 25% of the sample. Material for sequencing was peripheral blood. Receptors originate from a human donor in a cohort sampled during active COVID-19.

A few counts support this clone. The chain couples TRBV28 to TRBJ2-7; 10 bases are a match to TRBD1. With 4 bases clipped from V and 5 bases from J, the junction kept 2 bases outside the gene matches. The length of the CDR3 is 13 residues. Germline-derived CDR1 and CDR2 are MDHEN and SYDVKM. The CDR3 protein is CASSWDRGHEQYF. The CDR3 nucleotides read TGTGCCAGCAGTTGGGACAGGGGTCACGAGCAGTACTTC. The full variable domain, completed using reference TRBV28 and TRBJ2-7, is DVKVTQSSRYLVKRTGEKVFLECVQDMDHENMFWYRQDPGLGLRLIYFSYDVKMKEKGDIPEGYSVSREKKERFSLILESASTNQTSMYLCASSWDRGHEQYFGPGTRLTVT.

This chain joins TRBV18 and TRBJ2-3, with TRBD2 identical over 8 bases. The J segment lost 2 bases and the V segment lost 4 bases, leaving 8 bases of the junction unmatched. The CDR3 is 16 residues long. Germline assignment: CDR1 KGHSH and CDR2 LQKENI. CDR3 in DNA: TGTGCCAGCTCACGCGGAGTAGCGGGGAACACAGATACGCAGTATTTT. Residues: CASSRGVAGNTDTQYF.

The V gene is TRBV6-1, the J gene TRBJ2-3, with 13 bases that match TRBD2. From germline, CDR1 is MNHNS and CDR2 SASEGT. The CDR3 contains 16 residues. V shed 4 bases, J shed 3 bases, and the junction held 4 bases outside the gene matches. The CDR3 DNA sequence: TGTGCCAGCAGTGCCGGGACTAGCGGGGCAACAGATACGCAGTATTTT. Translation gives CASSAGTSGATDTQYF.

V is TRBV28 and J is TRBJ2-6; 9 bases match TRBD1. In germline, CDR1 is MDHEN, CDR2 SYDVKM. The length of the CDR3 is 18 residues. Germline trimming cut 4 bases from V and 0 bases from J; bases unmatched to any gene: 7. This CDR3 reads CASSSWDRALSGANVLTF. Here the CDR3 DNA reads TGTGCCAGCAGTTCGTGGGACAGGGCTCTCTCTGGGGCCAACGTCCTGACTTTC. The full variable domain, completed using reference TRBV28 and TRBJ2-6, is DVKVTQSSRYLVKRTGEKVFLECVQDMDHENMFWYRQDPGLGLRLIYFSYDVKMKEKGDIPEGYSVSREKKERFSLILESASTNQTSMYLCASSSWDRALSGANVLTFGAGSRLTVL.

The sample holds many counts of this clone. CDR3 residues: CASSSQGSHYEQYF. Written as DNA, the CDR3 is TGTGCCAGCAGCTCACAGGGGTCTCACTACGAGCAGTACTTC. V gene TRBV5-6 combines with J gene TRBJ2-7, with 7 bases that match TRBD1. CDR3 length: 14 amino acids. Germline assignment: CDR1 SGHDT and CDR2 YYEEEE. V lost 3 bases to trimming and J lost 3 bases; unmatched junction nucleotides: 6.

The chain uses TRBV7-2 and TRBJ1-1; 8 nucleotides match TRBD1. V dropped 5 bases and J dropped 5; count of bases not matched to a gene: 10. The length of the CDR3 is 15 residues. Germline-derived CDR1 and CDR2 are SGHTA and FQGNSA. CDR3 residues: CASSTDSGGFTEAFF. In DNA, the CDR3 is TGTGCCAGCAGCACAGACTCAGGGGGCTTTACTGAAGCTTTCTTT.

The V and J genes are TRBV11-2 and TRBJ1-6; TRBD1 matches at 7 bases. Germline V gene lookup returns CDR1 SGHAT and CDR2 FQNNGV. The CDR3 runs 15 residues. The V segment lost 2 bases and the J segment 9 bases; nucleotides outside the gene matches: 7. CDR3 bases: TGTGCCAGCAGCTTACTCGGACAGGCTATTTCACCCCTCCACTTT. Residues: CASSLLGQAISPLHF.

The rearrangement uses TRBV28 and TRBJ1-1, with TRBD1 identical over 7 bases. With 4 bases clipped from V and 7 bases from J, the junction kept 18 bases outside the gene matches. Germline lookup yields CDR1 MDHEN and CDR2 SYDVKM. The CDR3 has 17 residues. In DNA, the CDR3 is TGTGCCAGCAGTTCCACTCGGTCCGGGACAGTGGGGATTGAAGCTTTCTTT. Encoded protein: CASSSTRSGTVGIEAFF. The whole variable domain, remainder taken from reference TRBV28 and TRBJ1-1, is DVKVTQSSRYLVKRTGEKVFLECVQDMDHENMFWYRQDPGLGLRLIYFSYDVKMKEKGDIPEGYSVSREKKERFSLILESASTNQTSMYLCASSSTRSGTVGIEAFFGQGTRLTVV.

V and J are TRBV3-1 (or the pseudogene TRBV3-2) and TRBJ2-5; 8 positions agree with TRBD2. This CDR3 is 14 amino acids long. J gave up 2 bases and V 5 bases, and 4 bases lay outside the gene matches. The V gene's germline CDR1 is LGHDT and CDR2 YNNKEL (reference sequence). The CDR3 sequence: CASSGTGGQETQYF. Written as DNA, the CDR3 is TGTGCCAGCAGCGGGACGGGGGGGCAAGAGACCCAGTACTTC.

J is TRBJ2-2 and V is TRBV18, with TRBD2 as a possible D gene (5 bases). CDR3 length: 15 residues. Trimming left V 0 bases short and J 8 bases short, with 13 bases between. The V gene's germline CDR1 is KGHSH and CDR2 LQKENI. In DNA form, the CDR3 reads TGTGCCAGCTCACCACCGATGGCCCGGGGTGGGGAGCTGTTTTTT. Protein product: CASSPPMARGGELFF.

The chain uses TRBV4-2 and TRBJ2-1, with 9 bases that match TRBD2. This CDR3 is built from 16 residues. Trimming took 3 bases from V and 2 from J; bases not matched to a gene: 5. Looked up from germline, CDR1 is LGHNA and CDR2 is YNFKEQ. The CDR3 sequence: CASSQATSGTYNEQFF. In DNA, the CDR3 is TGTGCCAGCAGCCAGGCGACTAGCGGCACCTACAATGAGCAGTTCTTC.

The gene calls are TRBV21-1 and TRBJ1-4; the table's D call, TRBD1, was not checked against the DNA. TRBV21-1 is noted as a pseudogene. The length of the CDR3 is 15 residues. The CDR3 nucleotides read TGTGCCAGCAGCACAACAGGGGTCCTTAATGAAAAACTGTTTTTT. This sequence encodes CASSTTGVLNEKLFF.

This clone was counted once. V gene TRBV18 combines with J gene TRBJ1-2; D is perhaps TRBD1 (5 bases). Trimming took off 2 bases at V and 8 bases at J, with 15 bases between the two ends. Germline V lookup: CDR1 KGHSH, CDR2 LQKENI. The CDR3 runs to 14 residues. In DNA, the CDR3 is TGTGCCAGCTCACCAGCTACAGGCGGCAGGGGCTACACCTTC. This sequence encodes CASSPATGGRGYTF.

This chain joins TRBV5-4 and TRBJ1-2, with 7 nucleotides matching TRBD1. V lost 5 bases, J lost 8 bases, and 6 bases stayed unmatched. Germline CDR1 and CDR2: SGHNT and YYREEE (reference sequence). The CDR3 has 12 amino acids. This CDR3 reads CASRFTGEGYTF. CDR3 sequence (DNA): TGTGCCAGCAGATTTACAGGGGAGGGCTACACCTTC.

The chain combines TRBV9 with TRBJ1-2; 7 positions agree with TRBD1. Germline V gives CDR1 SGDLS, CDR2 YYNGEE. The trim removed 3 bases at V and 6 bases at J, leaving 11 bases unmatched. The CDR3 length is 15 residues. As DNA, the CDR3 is TGTGCCAGCAGCGGGAGGGCAGGGGGAAGTGATGGCTACACCTTC. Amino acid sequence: CASSGRAGGSDGYTF.

The CDR3, as DNA: TGTGCTAGTGGTTTGTACGGCCCTCCGGGCAATGAGCAGTTCTTC. Amino acids: CASGLYGPPGNEQFF. The V gene is TRBV12-5, the J gene TRBJ2-1; the D is unclear. Germline V lookup: CDR1 LGHNT, CDR2 FRNRAP. The CDR3 length is 15 residues. V was trimmed by 2 bases and J by 6 bases, leaving 14 bases between them.

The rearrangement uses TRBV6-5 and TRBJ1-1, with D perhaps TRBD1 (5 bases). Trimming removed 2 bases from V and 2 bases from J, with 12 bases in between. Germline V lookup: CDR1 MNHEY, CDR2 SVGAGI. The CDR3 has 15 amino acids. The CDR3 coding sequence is TGTGCCAGCAGTTACCGTAGGGGTAAAAACACTGAAGCTTTCTTT. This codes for CASSYRRGKNTEAFF.

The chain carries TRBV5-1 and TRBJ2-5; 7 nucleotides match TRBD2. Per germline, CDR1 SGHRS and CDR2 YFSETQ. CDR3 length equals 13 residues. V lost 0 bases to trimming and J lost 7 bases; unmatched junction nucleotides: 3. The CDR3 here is CASSLEASGTQYF. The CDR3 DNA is TGCGCCAGCAGCTTGGAAGCTAGCGGGACCCAGTACTTC.

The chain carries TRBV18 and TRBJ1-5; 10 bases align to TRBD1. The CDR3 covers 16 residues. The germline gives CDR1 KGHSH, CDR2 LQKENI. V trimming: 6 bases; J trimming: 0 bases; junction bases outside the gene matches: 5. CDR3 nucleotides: TGTGCCAGCTCTTACGGACAGGGGGATAGCAATCAGCCCCAGCATTTT. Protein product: CASSYGQGDSNQPQHF.

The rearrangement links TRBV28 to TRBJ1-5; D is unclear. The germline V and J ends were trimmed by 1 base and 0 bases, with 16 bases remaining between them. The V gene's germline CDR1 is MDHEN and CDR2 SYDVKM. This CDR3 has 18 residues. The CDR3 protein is CASSLSSGLGSSNQPQHF. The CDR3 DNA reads TGTGCCAGCAGTTTATCGTCCGGGTTGGGGAGTAGCAATCAGCCCCAGCATTTT.

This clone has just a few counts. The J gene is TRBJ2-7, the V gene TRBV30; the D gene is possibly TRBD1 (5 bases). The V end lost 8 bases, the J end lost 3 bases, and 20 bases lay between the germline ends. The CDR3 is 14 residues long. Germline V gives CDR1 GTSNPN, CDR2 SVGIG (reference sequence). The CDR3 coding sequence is TGTGCCGGGGCGGCAGGGCGGATGAACTACGAGCAGTACTTC. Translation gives CAGAAGRMNYEQYF.

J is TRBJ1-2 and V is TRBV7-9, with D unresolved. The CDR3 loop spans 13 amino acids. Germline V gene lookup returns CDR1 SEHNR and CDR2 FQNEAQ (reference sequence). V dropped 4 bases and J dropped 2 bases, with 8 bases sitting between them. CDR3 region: CASSSGPNYGYTF. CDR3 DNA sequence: TGTGCCAGCAGCTCAGGTCCGAACTATGGCTACACCTTC.

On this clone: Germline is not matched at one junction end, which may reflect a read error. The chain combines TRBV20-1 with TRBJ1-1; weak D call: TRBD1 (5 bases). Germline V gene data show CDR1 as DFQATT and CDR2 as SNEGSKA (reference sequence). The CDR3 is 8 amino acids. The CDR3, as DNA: TGCAGTGCTAGAGTTGGGGCTTTT. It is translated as CSARVGAF.

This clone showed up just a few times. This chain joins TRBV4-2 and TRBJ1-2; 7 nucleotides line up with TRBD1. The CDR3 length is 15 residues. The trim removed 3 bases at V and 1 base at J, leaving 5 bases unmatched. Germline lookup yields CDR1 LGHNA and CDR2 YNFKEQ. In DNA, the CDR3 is TGTGCCAGCAGCCAGGTTGGGACAGTTAACTATGGCTACACCTTC. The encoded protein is CASSQVGTVNYGYTF.

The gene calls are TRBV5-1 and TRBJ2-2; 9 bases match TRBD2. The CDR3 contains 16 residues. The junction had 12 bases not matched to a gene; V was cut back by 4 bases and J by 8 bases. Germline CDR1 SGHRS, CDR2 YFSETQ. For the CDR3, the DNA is TGCGCCAGCAGCCCGCGGGAGGGCCTCGGGTTAGGGGAGCTGTTTTTT. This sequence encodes CASSPREGLGLGELFF.

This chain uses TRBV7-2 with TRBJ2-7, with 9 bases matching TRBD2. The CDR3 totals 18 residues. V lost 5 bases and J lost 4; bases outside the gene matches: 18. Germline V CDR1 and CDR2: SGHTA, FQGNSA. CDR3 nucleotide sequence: TGTGCCAGCAGCCCGATCTCCCTCGGCGGGAGGGGGAATTACGAGCAGTACTTC. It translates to CASSPISLGGRGNYEQYF.

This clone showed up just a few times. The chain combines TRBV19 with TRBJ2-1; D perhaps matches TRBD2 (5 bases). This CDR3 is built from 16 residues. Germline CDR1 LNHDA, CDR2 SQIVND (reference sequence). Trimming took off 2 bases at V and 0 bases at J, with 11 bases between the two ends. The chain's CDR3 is CASSIRAASSYNEQFF. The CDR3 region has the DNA TGTGCCAGTAGTATACGAGCGGCTAGCTCCTACAATGAGCAGTTCTTC.

The DNA of the CDR3 is TGTGCCAGATCAATAAACCGTAGCTCTGGAAACACCATATATTTT. It codes for CARSINRSSGNTIYF. The genes are TRBV9 and TRBJ1-3; D ambiguous. The V end was cut by 8 bases, the J end by 0 bases, with 15 bases between. Germline V gives CDR1 SGDLS, CDR2 YYNGEE. The CDR3 is made up of 15 amino acids.

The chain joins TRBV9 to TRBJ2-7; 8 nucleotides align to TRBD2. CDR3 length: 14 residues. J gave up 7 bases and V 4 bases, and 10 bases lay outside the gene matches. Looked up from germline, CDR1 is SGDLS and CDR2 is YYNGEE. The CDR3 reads CASSPYSGMGEQYF. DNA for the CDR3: TGTGCCAGCAGCCCGTATAGCGGGATGGGGGAGCAGTACTTC.

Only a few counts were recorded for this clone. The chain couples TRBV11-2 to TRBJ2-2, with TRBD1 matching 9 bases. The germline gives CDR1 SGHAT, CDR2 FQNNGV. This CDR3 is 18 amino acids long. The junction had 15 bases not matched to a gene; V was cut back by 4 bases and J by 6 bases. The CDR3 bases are TGTGCCAGCAGCTCCCTCTATCCGGGACAGGGAGGGCCCGGGGAGCTGTTTTTT. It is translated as CASSSLYPGQGGPGELFF.

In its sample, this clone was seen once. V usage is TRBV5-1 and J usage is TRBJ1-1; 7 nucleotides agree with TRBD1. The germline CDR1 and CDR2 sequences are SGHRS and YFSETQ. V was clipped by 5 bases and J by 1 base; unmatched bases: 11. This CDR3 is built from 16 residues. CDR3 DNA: TGCGCCAGCAGTCAGGGGACAGACCCAAAGAACACTGAAGCTTTCTTT. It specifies CASSQGTDPKNTEAFF.

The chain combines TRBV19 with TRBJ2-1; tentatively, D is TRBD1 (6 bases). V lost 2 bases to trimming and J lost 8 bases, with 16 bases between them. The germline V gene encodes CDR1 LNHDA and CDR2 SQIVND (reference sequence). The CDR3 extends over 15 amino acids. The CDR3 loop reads CASSITSTGIHEQFF. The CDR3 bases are TGTGCCAGTAGTATAACCTCTACAGGGATCCATGAGCAGTTCTTC. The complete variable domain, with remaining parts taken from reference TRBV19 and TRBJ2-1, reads DGGITQSPKYLFRKEGQNVTLSCEQNLNHDAMYWYRQDPGQGLRLIYYSQIVNDFQKGDIAEGYSVSREKKESFPLTVTSAQKNPTAFYLCASSITSTGIHEQFFGPGTRLTVL.